This T cell receptor (beta chain) was retrieved from a study of PD-1 blockade in classical Hodgkin lymphoma. The table came from immunoSEQ multiplex PCR; TCRdb's copy has only in-frame clones and leaves some out. Of almost 100,000 clones in the sample, around 90% were seen once. All patients relapsed after autologous stem cell transplantation, and brentuximab vedotin exposure varied. Broader study findings: Patients with an early start, nivolumab under 1 year after ASCT, were excluded. Baseline diversity in complete responders resembled that of newly diagnosed patients.

Notes on this clone: The antigen is unknown.

Trimming left V 3 bases short and J 4 bases short, with 13 bases between. Per germline, CDR1 LNHDA and CDR2 SQIVND (reference sequence). CDR3 length: 15 residues. The starting material was peripheral blood mononuclear cells (PBMCs), obtained at baseline. The receptor's source is a human donor with classical Hodgkin lymphoma. The chain has TRBV19 and TRBJ1-3; D gene unclear. The CDR3 protein is CASSMIWTQGNTIYF. The CDR3 region has the DNA TGTGCCAGTAGTATGATTTGGACGCAAGGAAACACCATATATTTT.